This T cell receptor (beta chain) was sequenced in a study of T cells in Graves' hyperthyroidism and ophthalmopathy. Hyperthyroidism, newly diagnosed and lasting under 2 months, affected patients aged 18 to 65. RNA transcripts provided the source from which TCR beta CDR3 regions were amplified. An initial round of RT-PCR targeting the TCR CDR3 relied on the HTBI primer set. TCRdb re-called the multiplex PCR reads through MiXCR, storing one row per CDR3 protein. The repertoire holds a few hundred thousand distinct CDR3 sequences, with 35% to 55% as singletons. Study findings and constraints: Among thyroid clonotypes expanded above 0.001, most also appeared in blood. Ophthalmopathy and stable hyperthyroidism were separated by a 13 V-J model.

This clonotype has more than one count but fewer than ten. The target antigen is unknown. This clonotype was sampled from a woman aged 18-29 years with Graves' hyperthyroidism. Input material: peripheral blood or thyroid tissue (not recorded which).

The CDR3 protein is CASSLQQGALGYTF. The CDR3 DNA sequence: TGTGCCAGTAGCTTACAACAGGGGGCGCTGGGCTACACCTTC. This sequence joins TRBV19 and TRBJ1-2; 9 bases align to TRBD1. Germline assignment: CDR1 LNHDA and CDR2 SQIVND (reference sequence). With V trimmed by 6 bases and J by 8 bases, 10 bases remained unmatched. The CDR3 contains 14 residues.